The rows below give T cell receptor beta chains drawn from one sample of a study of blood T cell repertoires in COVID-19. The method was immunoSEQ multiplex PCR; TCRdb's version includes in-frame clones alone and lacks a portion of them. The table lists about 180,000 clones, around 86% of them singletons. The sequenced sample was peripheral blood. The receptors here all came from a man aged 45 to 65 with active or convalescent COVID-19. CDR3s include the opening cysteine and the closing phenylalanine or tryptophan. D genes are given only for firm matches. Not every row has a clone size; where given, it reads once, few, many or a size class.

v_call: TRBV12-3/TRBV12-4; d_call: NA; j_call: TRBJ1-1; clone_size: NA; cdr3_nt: TGTGCCAGCACTACTTGGGGCGACACTGAAGCTTTCTTT; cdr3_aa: CASTTWGDTEAFF
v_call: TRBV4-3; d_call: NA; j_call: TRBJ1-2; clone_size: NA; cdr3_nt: TGCGCCAGCAGCCAAAACAGGGCCAACTATGGCTACACCTTC; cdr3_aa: CASSQNRANYGYTF
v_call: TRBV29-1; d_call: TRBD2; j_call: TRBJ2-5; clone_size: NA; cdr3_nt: TGCAGCGTTGAGGGTAGCGGGGCGGATGAGACCCAGTACTTC; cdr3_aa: CSVEGSGADETQYF
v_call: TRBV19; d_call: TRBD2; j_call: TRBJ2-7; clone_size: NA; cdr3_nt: TGTGCCAGTAGTATATTCCATCCTAGCGGGAGGATTAGCTCCTACGAGCAGTACTTC; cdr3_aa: CASSIFHPSGRISSYEQYF
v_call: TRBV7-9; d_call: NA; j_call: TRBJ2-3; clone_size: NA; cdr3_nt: TGTGCCAGCAGCCTAGACGGGAGCACAGATACGCAGTATTTT; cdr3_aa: CASSLDGSTDTQYF
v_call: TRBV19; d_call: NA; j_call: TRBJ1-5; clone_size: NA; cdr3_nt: TGTGCCAGTAGTCCCCAGTTCCAGCCCCAGCATTTT; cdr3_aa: CASSPQFQPQHF
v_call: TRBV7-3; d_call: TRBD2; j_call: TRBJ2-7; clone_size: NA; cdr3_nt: TGTGCCAGCAGCTCGGGACTATCGTCGGGAGAGCAGTACTTC; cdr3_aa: CASSSGLSSGEQYF
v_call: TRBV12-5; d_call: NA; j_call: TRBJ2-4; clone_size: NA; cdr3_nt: TGTGCTAGTGCTACGGGGATCGGGCTCAAAAACATTCAGTACTTC; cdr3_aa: CASATGIGLKNIQYF
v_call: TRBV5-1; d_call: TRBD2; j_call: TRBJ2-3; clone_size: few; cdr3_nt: TGCGCCAGCAGCTTGGCCGGGACTAAAGGAACAGATACGCAGTATTTT; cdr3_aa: CASSLAGTKGTDTQYF
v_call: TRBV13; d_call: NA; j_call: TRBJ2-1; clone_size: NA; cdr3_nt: TGTGCCAGCAGCCCTCCGGGAAAGGCCTACAATGAGCAGTTCTTC; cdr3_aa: CASSPPGKAYNEQFF
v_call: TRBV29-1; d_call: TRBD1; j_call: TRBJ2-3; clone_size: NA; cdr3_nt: TGCAGCGTTGAAAGGACAGGCCCAGATACGCAGTATTTT; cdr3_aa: CSVERTGPDTQYF
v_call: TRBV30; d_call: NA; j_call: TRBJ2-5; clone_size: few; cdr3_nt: TGTGCCTGGAGCGATCTTCACCGGGACAATATTCTATGGGAGACCCAGTACTTC; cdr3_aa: CAWSDLHRDNILWETQYF
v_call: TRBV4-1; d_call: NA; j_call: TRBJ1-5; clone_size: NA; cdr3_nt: TGCGCCAGCAGCCCATACAGAAATAGCAATCAGCCCCAGCATTTT; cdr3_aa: CASSPYRNSNQPQHF
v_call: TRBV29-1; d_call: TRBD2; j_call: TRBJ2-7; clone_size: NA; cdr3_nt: TGCAGCGTTGGGACGGGAGGTTACGAGCAGTACTTC; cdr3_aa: CSVGTGGYEQYF
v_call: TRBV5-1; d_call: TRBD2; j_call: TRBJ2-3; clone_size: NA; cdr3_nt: TGCGCCAGCAGCCCTAGCGGACGTAGCACAGATACGCAGTATTTT; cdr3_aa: CASSPSGRSTDTQYF
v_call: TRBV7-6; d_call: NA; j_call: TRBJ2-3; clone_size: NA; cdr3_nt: TGTGCCAGCAGCTTAGGACAGCTCGCTACGCAGTATTTT; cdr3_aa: CASSLGQLATQYF
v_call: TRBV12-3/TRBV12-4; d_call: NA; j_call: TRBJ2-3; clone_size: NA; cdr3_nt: TGTGCCAGCAGTTTCGGGATGAGCACGCAGTATTTT; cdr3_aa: CASSFGMSTQYF
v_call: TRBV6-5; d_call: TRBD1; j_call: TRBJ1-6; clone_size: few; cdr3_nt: TGTGCCAGCAACTCTCCGGGACAGGGCCAATCACCCCTCCACTTT; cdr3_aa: CASNSPGQGQSPLHF